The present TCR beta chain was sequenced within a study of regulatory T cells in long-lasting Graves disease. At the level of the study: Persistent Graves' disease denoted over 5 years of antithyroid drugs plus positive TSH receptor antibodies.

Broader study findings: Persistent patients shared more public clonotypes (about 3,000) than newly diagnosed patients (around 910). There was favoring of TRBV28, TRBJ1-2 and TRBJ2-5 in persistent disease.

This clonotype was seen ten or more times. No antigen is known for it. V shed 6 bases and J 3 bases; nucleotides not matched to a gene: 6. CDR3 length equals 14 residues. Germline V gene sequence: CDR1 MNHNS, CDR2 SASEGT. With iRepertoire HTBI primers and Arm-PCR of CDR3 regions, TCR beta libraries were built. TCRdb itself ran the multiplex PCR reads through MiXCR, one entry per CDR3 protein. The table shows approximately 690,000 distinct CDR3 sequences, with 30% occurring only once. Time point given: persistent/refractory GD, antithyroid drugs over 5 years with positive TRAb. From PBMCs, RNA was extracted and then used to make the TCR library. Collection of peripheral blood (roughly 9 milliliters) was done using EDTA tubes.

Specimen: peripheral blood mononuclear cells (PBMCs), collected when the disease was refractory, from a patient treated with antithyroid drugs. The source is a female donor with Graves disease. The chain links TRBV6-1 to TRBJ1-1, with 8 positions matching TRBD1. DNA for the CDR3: TGTGCCAGCAGAGTGGGGACAGGCTACACTGAAGCTTTCTTT. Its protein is CASRVGTGYTEAFF.